Each of the 21 T cell receptor beta chains below was sequenced from the same sample in a study of OX40 agonist ivuxolimab in advanced cancers. Only in-frame clones appear in the TCRdb table, and some are missing; sequencing was by immunoSEQ multiplex PCR. The sample carries more than 50,000 clones, roughly 85% recorded once. This material consisted of CD4+ or CD8+ T cells sorted from blood, taken in a trial of the OX40 agonist ivuxolimab. These receptors all stem from an adult with an advanced solid tumor such as melanoma, head and neck, liver or kidney cancer.

The chain uses TRBV5-1 and TRBJ1-2; the match to TRBD1 covers 8 bases. Germline-derived CDR1 and CDR2 are SGHRS and YFSETQ. The V gene end was trimmed by 2 bases and the J gene end by 6 bases; junction bases not matched to a gene: 3. The CDR3 runs to 13 residues. CDR3 nucleotides: TGCGCCAGCAGCTTTACGACAGGGGATGGCTACACCTTC. Translating it yields CASSFTTGDGYTF.

The CDR3 is CAISESEVDTQYF. The CDR3 DNA reads as TGTGCCATCAGTGAGTCTGAAGTAGATACGCAGTATTTT. The V gene is TRBV10-3, the J gene TRBJ2-3; D is unresolved. There are 13 residues in the CDR3. V lost 0 bases to trimming and J lost 5 bases, with 6 bases between them. Germline CDR1 is ENHRY and CDR2 is SYGVKD.

The genes are TRBV11-2 and TRBJ2-3, with 7 bases matching TRBD2. Per the germline V gene, CDR1 is SGHAT and CDR2 is FQNNGV. This CDR3 is built from 14 residues. Unmatched junction bases numbered 4, after V lost 6 bases and J lost 1 base. The chain's CDR3 is CASRPRGGTDTQYF. The CDR3 coding sequence is TGTGCCAGCAGGCCCCGGGGGGGCACAGATACGCAGTATTTT. Filled out from reference TRBV11-2 and TRBJ2-3, the complete variable domain reads EAGVAQSPRYKIIEKRQSVAFWCNPISGHATLYWYQQILGQGPKLLIQFQNNGVVDDSQLPKDRFSAERLKGVDSTLKIQPAKLEDSAVYLCASRPRGGTDTQYFGPGTRLTVL.

This chain uses TRBV19 with TRBJ2-7; 10 bases fit TRBD1. Germline V gene data show CDR1 as LNHDA and CDR2 as SQIVND (reference sequence). This CDR3 spans 16 amino acids. After removal of 5 bases from V and 2 bases from J, the junction contained 9 bases not matched to a gene. The CDR3 spells CASSGMDRGNAYEQYF. DNA of the CDR3: TGTGCCAGTAGTGGAATGGACAGGGGGAACGCCTACGAGCAGTACTTC.

This clone has just one count. V gene TRBV9 combines with J gene TRBJ2-3; 7 bases match TRBD2. The V and J ends lost 4 bases and 5 bases, in that order; junction bases with no gene match: 7. Germline assignment: CDR1 SGDLS and CDR2 YYNGEE. This CDR3 contains 14 residues. The CDR3 spells CASSPASGRDTQYF. The DNA of the CDR3 is TGTGCCAGCAGCCCTGCTAGCGGAAGAGATACGCAGTATTTT.

The chain combines TRBV6-5 with TRBJ1-4, with D perhaps TRBD1 (5 bases). There are 14 residues in the CDR3. Germline CDR1 is MNHEY and CDR2 is SVGAGI. The germline V and J ends were trimmed by 6 bases and 3 bases, with 11 bases remaining between them. The DNA for the CDR3 is TGTGCCAGCAGGCAGGGTTGGGCTAATGAAAAACTGTTTTTT. Translating it yields CASRQGWANEKLFF.

This clone was observed a single time. The chain uses TRBV6-5 and TRBJ2-5; 7 bases map to TRBD1. The length of the CDR3 is 15 residues. CDR1 is MNHEY and CDR2 is SVGAGI in the germline V gene. With V trimmed by 5 bases and J by 2 bases, 8 bases remained unmatched. The CDR3 DNA follows: TGTGCCAGCAGTCTTCTGACAGGGCCACAAGAGACCCAGTACTTC. As protein: CASSLLTGPQETQYF.

The chain carries TRBV27 and TRBJ2-3, with 10 bases lining up with TRBD2. Germline V lookup: CDR1 MNHEY, CDR2 SMNVEV (reference sequence). CDR3 length equals 16 residues. Trimming at V came to 2 bases and at J to 2 bases, leaving 4 bases not matched to a gene. The CDR3 is CASSLKLAGHTDTQYF. DNA of the CDR3: TGTGCCAGCAGTTTAAAACTAGCGGGGCACACAGATACGCAGTATTTT.

The chain has TRBV12-5 and TRBJ2-1; 9 bases are shared with TRBD2. V gave up 2 bases and J gave up 7 bases; unmatched junction bases: 6. Germline CDR1 LGHNT, CDR2 FRNRAP. The CDR3 runs to 15 residues. The CDR3 loop is CASGLSLAGSNEQFF. In nucleotides, the CDR3 is TGTGCTAGTGGTTTGTCCCTAGCGGGAAGTAATGAGCAGTTCTTC.

The CDR3 loop reads CASSLIGQGRGETQYF. CDR3 nucleotide sequence: TGCGCCAGCAGCTTGATCGGACAGGGACGTGGAGAGACCCAGTACTTC. The genes are TRBV5-1 and TRBJ2-5; 8 positions match TRBD1. CDR3 length equals 16 residues. V shed 1 base, J shed 4 bases, and the junction held 9 bases outside the gene matches. CDR1 is SGHRS and CDR2 is YFSETQ in the germline V gene.

This clone has more than one count but fewer than ten. This rearrangement joins TRBV20-1 to TRBJ1-1; D gene unclear. The CDR3 is 9 amino acids. V lost 3 bases and J 7 bases, leaving 3 bases between the germline ends. Per germline, CDR1 DFQATT and CDR2 SNEGSKA (reference sequence). CDR3 residues: CSARIEAFF. The CDR3, as DNA: TGCAGTGCTAGGATTGAAGCTTTCTTT.

V and J are TRBV7-9 and TRBJ1-2; D may be TRBD1 (6 bases). The CDR3 runs 14 residues. Trimming shortened V by 3 bases and J by 2 bases, and 10 bases separated the two germline ends. CDR1 is SEHNR and CDR2 is FQNEAQ in the germline V gene (reference sequence). CDR3 sequence reads: CASSLQGLNYGYTF. CDR3 nucleotide sequence: TGTGCCAGCAGCTTGCAGGGGCTGAACTATGGCTACACCTTC. The full variable domain, with the rest looked up from reference TRBV7-9 and TRBJ1-2, is DTGVSQNPRHKITKRGQNVTFRCDPISEHNRLYWYRQTLGQGPEFLTYFQNEAQLEKSRLLSDRFSAERPKGSFSTLEIQRTEQGDSAMYLCASSLQGLNYGYTFGSGTRLTVV.

The chain carries TRBV6-5 and TRBJ2-2; a possible D gene is TRBD1 (6 bases). Germline assignment: CDR1 MNHEY and CDR2 SVGAGI. The ends were cut back, 8 bases at V and 4 bases at J, with 8 bases in the middle. This CDR3 has 12 amino acids. Here the CDR3 DNA reads TGTGCCAGCGGGGGCAGCACCGGGGAGCTGTTTTTT. This gives the protein CASGGSTGELFF.

This clone showed up just once. In DNA form, the CDR3 reads TGTGCCAGCAGCGGCCGGGACAGTGTCTATGGCTACACCTTC. Its translation: CASSGRDSVYGYTF. The V gene is TRBV9, the J gene TRBJ1-2; 7 bases align to TRBD1. The V segment lost 3 bases and the J segment 4 bases; nucleotides outside the gene matches: 6. Per germline, CDR1 SGDLS and CDR2 YYNGEE. This CDR3 spans 14 amino acids. Drawing the rest from reference TRBV9 and TRBJ1-2, the complete variable domain is DSGVTQTPKHLITATGQRVTLRCSPRSGDLSVYWYQQSLDQGLQFLIQYYNGEERAKGNILERFSAQQFPDLHSELNLSSLELGDSALYFCASSGRDSVYGYTFGSGTRLTVV.

The V call is TRBV7-2, the J call TRBJ1-2; TRBD1 matches at 7 bases. This CDR3 spans 14 amino acids. The V gene's germline CDR1 is SGHTA and CDR2 FQGNSA. The V and J ends lost 4 bases and 4 bases, in that order; junction bases with no gene match: 6. The CDR3: CASSSGQQLYGYTF. In nucleotides, the CDR3 is TGTGCCAGCAGCTCGGGACAGCAACTCTATGGCTACACCTTC.

V is TRBV5-4 and J is TRBJ2-4; perhaps TRBD2 as D (6 bases). Germline CDR1 reads SGHNT; CDR2 reads YYREEE (reference sequence). The CDR3 runs 15 residues. V was trimmed by 0 bases and J by 0 bases, leaving 7 bases between them. The CDR3 sequence is CASSLGEVAKNIQYF. CDR3 bases: TGTGCCAGCAGCTTGGGGGAGGTAGCCAAAAACATTCAGTACTTC.

The chain combines TRBV4-2 with TRBJ1-5; 9 bases map to TRBD1. The CDR3 has 15 residues. The V segment lost 4 bases and the J segment 3 bases; nucleotides outside the gene matches: 4. Germline loops: CDR1 LGHNA, CDR2 YNFKEQ. For the CDR3, the DNA is TGTGCCAGCAGCCCCGGGACAGGGACCAATCAGCCCCAGCATTTT. Translated, it gives CASSPGTGTNQPQHF.

This chain joins TRBV7-8 and TRBJ1-2; D might be TRBD1 (6 bases). This CDR3 is built from 15 residues. Trimming pared 4 bases from V and 5 bases from J, leaving 17 bases between. The germline gives CDR1 SGHVS, CDR2 FQNEAQ. The CDR3 spells CASSYTRQAPYGYTF. CDR3 DNA sequence: TGTGCCAGCAGCTATACGCGACAGGCCCCTTATGGCTACACCTTC.

V and J are TRBV7-8 and TRBJ2-2; 7 bases are a match to TRBD2. Trimming cost V 5 bases and J 6 bases; bases outside gene matches: 12. CDR3 size: 16 residues. The germline V gene encodes CDR1 SGHVS and CDR2 FQNEAQ. CDR3 in amino acids: CASSLMGGVSPGELFF. CDR3 sequence (DNA): TGTGCCAGCAGCCTGATGGGGGGGGTATCTCCCGGGGAGCTGTTTTTT.

This clone was observed a few times. The chain recombines TRBV2 with TRBJ1-1, with D possibly TRBD1 on 6 matching bases. The CDR3 length is 13 residues. V was shortened by 6 bases and J by 3 bases, with 11 bases between the two germline ends. Germline lookup yields CDR1 SNHLY and CDR2 FYNNEI. CDR3 region: CASREAGDTEAFF. DNA for the CDR3: TGTGCCAGCAGGGAGGCAGGGGACACTGAAGCTTTCTTT.

This chain links TRBV10-1 with TRBJ2-7; 11 bases agree with TRBD2. Unmatched junction bases numbered 18, after V lost 2 bases and J lost 3 bases. This CDR3 is built from 20 residues. Germline V gives CDR1 WNHNN, CDR2 SYGVQD (reference sequence). The CDR3 spells CASSEHRGKVAGGQGYEQYF. CDR3 DNA: TGCGCCAGCAGTGAGCACCGGGGTAAAGTAGCGGGAGGGCAGGGCTACGAGCAGTACTTC.